This T cell receptor (beta chain) was documented in a study of shared clonotypes between healthy human individuals. Study overall: CD8 memory received one plate per donor, CD8 naive two, CD4 memory three and CD4 naive three. Findings and limits, study-wide: Among non-shared clonotypes, generation probabilities were lower than among those shared by all four donors.

Execution of the assay was at deep level. As originally analysed: As immunoSEQ supplied junction-only sequences (without quality scores), filtering differed. Sequencing used immunoSEQ multiplex PCR; TCRdb keeps in-frame clones, though not all of them. The V and J calls and clone size are taken from that table; D and trimming were inferred from the DNA. The sample contains some 600,000 clones, around 96% of which appear only once. Naive-designated CD8 cells lacked CD45RO, were positively enriched for CCR7, and omitted terminally differentiated effector memory CD45RA+ cells. This clone has just one count. What it binds is unknown. Trimming removed 6 bases from V and 11 bases from J, with 22 bases in between. CDR3 length: 14 amino acids. Germline CDR1 is MDHEN and CDR2 is SYDVKM.

This chain connects TRBV28 to TRBJ2-5; a possible D gene is TRBD1 (6 bases). This clonotype was obtained from a woman aged 30 to 39 in good health. Source material: naive CD8+ T cells sorted from blood. The CDR3 sequence: CASRGAGGPGEQYF. Here the CDR3 DNA reads TGTGCCAGCAGGGGGGCAGGAGGCCCTGGAGAGCAGTACTTC.